Presented here are 5 T cell receptor beta chains from one specimen sequenced in a study of T cells in Graves' hyperthyroidism and ophthalmopathy. Using RNA transcripts as the source, TCR beta CDR3 regions were amplified. A first-round RT-PCR of the TCR CDR3 used the HTBI primer set. Each CDR3 protein is one row after TCRdb ran MiXCR on the multiplex PCR reads. The sample lists under 800,000 distinct CDR3 sequences, approximately 15% seen once, with about 10% in the top ten. The sample was blood. All receptors derive from a woman aged 18-29 years with Graves' hyperthyroidism.

The chain carries TRBV20-1 and TRBJ2-3; no clear D. The length of the CDR3 is 15 residues. Per germline, CDR1 DFQATT and CDR2 SNEGSKA (reference sequence). The V gene lost 6 bases and the J gene lost 0 bases, with 16 bases spanning the gap. CDR3 protein: CSAITAEISTDTQYF. The CDR3 DNA follows: TGCAGTGCCATTACGGCAGAGATTAGCACAGATACGCAGTATTTT.

The V call is TRBV6-2 or TRBV6-3, the J call TRBJ1-2, with D unclear. CDR1 and CDR2 (germline): MNHEY, SVGEGT. V was cut by 5 bases and J by 6 bases, with 13 bases left in between. The CDR3 sequence is 13 residues long. The CDR3 is CASSIWEEDGYTF. The DNA for the CDR3 is TGTGCCAGCAGTATATGGGAGGAGGATGGCTACACCTTC.

This clonotype showed up many times. The chain is built from TRBV2 and TRBJ2-7; 7 nucleotides match TRBD1. J gave up 3 bases and V 4 bases, and 3 bases lay outside the gene matches. The germline gives CDR1 SNHLY, CDR2 FYNNEI. CDR3 length equals 13 residues. This CDR3 is CASSVRQGYEQYF. The CDR3 nucleotides read TGTGCCAGCAGTGTCCGACAGGGCTACGAGCAGTACTTC.

This clonotype was detected many times. The chain employs TRBV5-1 and TRBJ2-3; 8 bases map to TRBD2. The CDR3 has 17 residues. With 3 bases clipped from V and 2 bases from J, the junction kept 11 bases outside the gene matches. Germline V gene data show CDR1 as SGHRS and CDR2 as YFSETQ. The CDR3 protein is CASSSGTGTRATDTQYF. CDR3 sequence (DNA): TGCGCCAGCAGCTCAGGGACCGGGACTAGAGCCACAGATACGCAGTATTTT. The variable domain in full, with the rest retrieved from reference TRBV5-1 and TRBJ2-3, is KAGVTQTPRYLIKTRGQQVTLSCSPISGHRSVSWYQQTPGQGLQFLFEYFSETQRNKGNFPGRFSGRQFSNSRSEMNVSTLELGDSALYLCASSSGTGTRATDTQYFGPGTRLTVL.

The rearrangement links TRBV30 to TRBJ1-2; the D is unclear. V was trimmed by 3 bases and J by 7 bases, leaving 15 bases between them. The CDR3 runs 13 residues. Germline V gene data show CDR1 as GTSNPN and CDR2 as SVGIG (reference sequence). CDR3 bases: TGTGCCTGGAGGGATCCCAGGCGGGGTGGCTACACCTTC. Residues: CAWRDPRRGGYTF.